This is a list of T cell receptor beta chains from one sample in a study of blood T cell repertoires in COVID-19. Using immunoSEQ multiplex PCR, the repertoire was profiled, and TCRdb retains in-frame clones only, with some absent. The sample holds about 380,000 clones, 85% seen once. Sequencing used peripheral blood. Every receptor here comes from a woman younger than 30 with acute or convalescent COVID-19. Each CDR3 is given with its conserved first and last residue. D genes are given only for firm matches. Size tells how often a clone was seen (once, few, many) or the class of an expanded clone, and some rows leave it out.

D gene,clone size,J gene,V gene,CDR3 DNA,CDR3 protein
NA,NA,TRBJ1-1,TRBV2,TGTGCCAGCAGCCCCTCGCCGGACACTGAAGCTTTCTTT,CASSPSPDTEAFF
NA,once,TRBJ2-7,TRBV6-5,TGTGCCAGCAGGACGGACTTCTCCTCCTACGAGCAGTACTTC,CASRTDFSSYEQYF
TRBD2,NA,TRBJ2-1,TRBV11-2,TGTGCCAGCAGCACCACTAGCGGCAATGAGCAGTTCTTC,CASSTTSGNEQFF
TRBD1,few,TRBJ1-5,TRBV15,TGTGCCACCAGCAGAGGCAGGGGGGAAGGCAATCAGCCCCAGCATTTT,CATSRGRGEGNQPQHF
NA,NA,TRBJ1-5,TRBV2,TGTGCCAGCAGTGAACGGTCAGGGGATCAGCCCCAGCATTTT,CASSERSGDQPQHF
NA,NA,TRBJ1-2,TRBV3-1/TRBV3-2,TGTGCCAGCAGCTCAGACCGGGACACTGCGGGGGATGGCTACACCTTC,CASSSDRDTAGDGYTF
TRBD1,NA,TRBJ1-6,TRBV9,TGTGCCAGCAGCGTAGAACAGGGGAATAATTCACCCCTCCACTTT,CASSVEQGNNSPLHF
TRBD2,NA,TRBJ2-5,TRBV5-5,TGTGCCAGCAGCGGAAGACTAGCGGGAGTAGAGACCCAGTACTTC,CASSGRLAGVETQYF
NA,once,TRBJ1-1,TRBV21-1,TGTGCCAGCAGCAAGGGGGAGGACACTGAAGCTTTCTTT,CASSKGEDTEAFF
NA,NA,TRBJ1-5,TRBV2,TGTGCCAGCAGTGATTCAGGATCCAATCAGCCCCAGCATTTT,CASSDSGSNQPQHF
NA,NA,TRBJ1-4,TRBV18,TGTGCCAGCTCAAGGGCGGGGGATGAAAAACTGTTTTTT,CASSRAGDEKLFF
NA,NA,TRBJ1-6,TRBV6-6,TGTGCCAGCAGTTACGGCACAAACCATTCACCCCTCCACTTT,CASSYGTNHSPLHF
NA,NA,TRBJ2-7,TRBV5-6,TGTGCCAGCAGCGATAGTAATAGGAGGGATGAGCAGTACTTC,CASSDSNRRDEQYF
NA,NA,TRBJ2-7,TRBV7-2,TGTGCCAGCAGCTTGGACAGTCCCGAGCAGTACTTC,CASSLDSPEQYF
TRBD2,NA,TRBJ2-1,TRBV7-3,TGTGCCAGCAGCTCTGAGGGACTAGCTTCCAATGAGCAGTTCTTC,CASSSEGLASNEQFF
NA,NA,TRBJ1-2,TRBV19,TGTGCCAGTAGTGACCTCGGGGGCTACACCTTC,CASSDLGGYTF
TRBD2,NA,TRBJ2-1,TRBV3-1/TRBV3-2,TGTGCCAGCAGCCAACAGCGGGGGTACACTGAGCAGTTCTTC,CASSQQRGYTEQFF
TRBD2,NA,TRBJ2-2,TRBV30,TGTGCCTGGAACCGGGACTACAGCACCGGGGAGCTGTTTTTT,CAWNRDYSTGELFF
TRBD1,many,TRBJ1-1,TRBV27,TGTGCCAGCAGTCTAGGCGGACAGGGTCTGGGCACTGAAGCTTTCTTT,CASSLGGQGLGTEAFF